This TCR beta chain emerged from a study of blood T cell repertoires in COVID-19 (dated by TCRdb to the early 2020s). In terms of the full investigation: Samples covering the acute and convalescent phases of COVID-19 were provided by collaborators in the United States, Italy and Spain. The prospective study material was composed of cDNA or gDNA derived from T cells, B-cell-depleted T cells, or PBMCs. The samples were drawn from two sources: the first 160 participants of the ongoing ImmuneRACE study, and 1,000 to 1,500 subjects contributed by 6 global collaborators. Subjects who had been exposed to COVID-19, were actively infected with it, or had recovered from it provided the deeply sampled blood TCRbeta repertoires that made up the dataset. The repertoires were released in a freely available public database intended as a resource for research on the immune response to SARS-CoV-2. Where available, HLA class I and class II types were obtained from metadata supplied by the sample provider rather than from assay-based typing. Nearly every sample came with metadata listing a de-identified subject ID, COVID-19 status, age in years and sex.

Study-level results and caveats: Clinical and demographic metadata were provided uncurated, with the amount varying by source and participant.

A remark on this clone: Its antigen remains unidentified. No much larger clonotype is one base removed from it; base qualities were not supplied.

Participants in the prospective study were enrolled through a virtual design, were aged roughly 18 to 100 years, and lived in fewer than 30 United States geographic areas. In the prospective study, participants were assigned to cohorts based on the clinical history participants reported in a screening survey and a study questionnaire. Recovered participants in ImmuneRACE Cohort 3 were defined as having two consecutive negative NP/OP PCR tests, clearance from a healthcare professional, or resolution of symptoms. In the prospective study, mobile phlebotomists collected whole blood, serum and a nasopharyngeal or oropharyngeal swab from each participant. Additional blood draws and questionnaires over an approximately 2-month period could optionally be provided by prospective study participants. Before DNA extraction, blood samples from the prospective study were shipped at room temperature or frozen.

The V end loses 0 bases and the J end loses 6 bases, and a stretch of 7 bases separates them. Sequences KGHDR (CDR1) and SFDVKD (CDR2) are obtained from the germline V gene. The CDR3, from cysteine to phenylalanine, totals 13 residues. The retained sequence is limited to the CDR3, 39 bases, with the frame set at the first base. TCRbeta CDR3 regions were amplified from genomic DNA using the immunoSEQ Assay, a bias-controlled multiplex PCR. The original pipeline was this. Nucleated cell counts per sample were estimated from amplification of reference gene primers within the assay. Sequence reads were collapsed and filtered to measure the absolute abundance of every unique TCRbeta CDR3 rearrangement. Productive Simpson clonality was computed per sample as the square root of Simpson's diversity index over productive rearrangements. In TCRdb, the immuneACCESS table is reduced to in-frame sequences with V and J assigned. These tables do not hold every clone; where another copy was compared, an unresolved V gene accounts for under half, and the others remain unexplained. The DNA was the basis for D and trimming; V, J and clone size are from that table. For this sample there are about 250,000 clones; around 86% appear just once. The top ten clonotypes cover approximately 1.7% of the sample.

Recombination joined TRBV24-1 with TRBJ1-2, with the D segment identity uncertain. The sample taken for sequencing was PBMCs or T cells enriched from blood (not recorded which). The clonotype was recovered from a man aged 40-49 years who had recovered from COVID-19. The sequenced DNA: TGTGCCACCAGTGATTTGCGGTCGGATGGCTACACCTTC. This is translated as CATSDLRSDGYTF.